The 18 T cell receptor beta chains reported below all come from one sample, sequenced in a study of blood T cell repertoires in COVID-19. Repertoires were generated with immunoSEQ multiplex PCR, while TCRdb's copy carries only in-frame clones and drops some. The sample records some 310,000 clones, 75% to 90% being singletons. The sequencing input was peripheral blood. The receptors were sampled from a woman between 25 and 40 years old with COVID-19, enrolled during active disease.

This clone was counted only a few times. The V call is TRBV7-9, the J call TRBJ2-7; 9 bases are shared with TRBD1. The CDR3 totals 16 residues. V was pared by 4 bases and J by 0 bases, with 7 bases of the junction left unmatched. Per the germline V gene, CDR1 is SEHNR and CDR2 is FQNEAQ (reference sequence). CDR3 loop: CASSSDDRGSSYEQYF. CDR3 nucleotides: TGTGCCAGCAGCTCCGACGACAGGGGGAGCTCCTACGAGCAGTACTTC.

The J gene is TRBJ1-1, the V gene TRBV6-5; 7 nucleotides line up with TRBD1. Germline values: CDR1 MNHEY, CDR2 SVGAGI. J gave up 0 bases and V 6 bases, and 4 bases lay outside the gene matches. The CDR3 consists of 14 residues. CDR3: CASRQQGLNTEAFF. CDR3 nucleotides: TGTGCCAGCAGACAACAGGGGTTGAACACTGAAGCTTTCTTT.

In DNA, the CDR3 is TGCAGCGTTGTGTTGCAGGGTTACCAAGAGACCCAGTACTTC. It encodes CSVVLQGYQETQYF. The chain recombines TRBV29-1 with TRBJ2-5, with D tentatively TRBD1 (5 bases). CDR3 length: 14 amino acids. CDR1 and CDR2 (germline): SQVTM, ANQGSEA. Trimming stripped 4 bases from V and 0 bases from J, with 12 bases between.

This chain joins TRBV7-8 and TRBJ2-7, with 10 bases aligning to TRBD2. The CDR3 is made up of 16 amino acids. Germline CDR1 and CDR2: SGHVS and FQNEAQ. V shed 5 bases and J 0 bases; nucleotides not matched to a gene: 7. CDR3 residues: CASSPGLADSSYEQYF. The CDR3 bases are TGTGCCAGCAGCCCCGGACTAGCGGATAGCTCCTACGAGCAGTACTTC. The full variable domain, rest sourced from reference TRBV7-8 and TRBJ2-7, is GAGVSQSPRYKVAKRGQDVALRCDPISGHVSLFWYQQALGQGPEFLTYFQNEAQLDKSGLPSDRFFAERPEGSVSTLKIQRTQQEDSAVYLCASSPGLADSSYEQYFGPGTRLTVT.

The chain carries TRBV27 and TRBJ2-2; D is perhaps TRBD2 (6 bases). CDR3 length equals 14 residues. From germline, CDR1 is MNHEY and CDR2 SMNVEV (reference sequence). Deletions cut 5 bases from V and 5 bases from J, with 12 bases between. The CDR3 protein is CASSLVSGTGELFF. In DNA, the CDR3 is TGTGCCAGCAGTCTAGTTAGCGGAACCGGGGAGCTGTTTTTT.

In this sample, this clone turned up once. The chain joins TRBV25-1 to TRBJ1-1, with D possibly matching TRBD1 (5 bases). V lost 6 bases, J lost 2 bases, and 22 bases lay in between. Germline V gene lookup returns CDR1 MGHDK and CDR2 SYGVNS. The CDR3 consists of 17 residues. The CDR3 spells CASRRRKEGRVNTEAFF. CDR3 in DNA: TGTGCCAGCAGACGAAGGAAGGAGGGACGGGTTAACACTGAAGCTTTCTTT.

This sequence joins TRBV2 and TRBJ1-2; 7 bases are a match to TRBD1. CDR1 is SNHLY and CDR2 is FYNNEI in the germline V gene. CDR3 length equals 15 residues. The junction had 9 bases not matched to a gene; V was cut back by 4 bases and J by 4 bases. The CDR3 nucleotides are TGTGCCAGCAGTGTTAACCGGGACAGCTTCTATGGCTACACCTTC. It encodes CASSVNRDSFYGYTF.

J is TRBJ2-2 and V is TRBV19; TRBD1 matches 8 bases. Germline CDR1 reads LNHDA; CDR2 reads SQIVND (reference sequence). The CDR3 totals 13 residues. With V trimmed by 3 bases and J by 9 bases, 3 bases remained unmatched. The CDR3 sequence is CASSIQGARELFF. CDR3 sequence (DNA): TGTGCCAGTAGTATCCAGGGGGCGCGGGAGCTGTTTTTT.

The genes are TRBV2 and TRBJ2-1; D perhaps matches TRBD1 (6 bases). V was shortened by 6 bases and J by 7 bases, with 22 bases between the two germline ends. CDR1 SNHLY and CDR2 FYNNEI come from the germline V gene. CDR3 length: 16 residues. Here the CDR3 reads CASRIKQGSFGNEQFF. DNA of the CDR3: TGTGCCAGCAGGATCAAGCAGGGGAGCTTCGGTAATGAGCAGTTCTTC. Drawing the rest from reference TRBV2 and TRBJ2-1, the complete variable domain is EPEVTQTPSHQVTQMGQEVILRCVPISNHLYFYWYRQILGQKVEFLVSFYNNEISEKSEIFDDQFSVERPDGSNFTLKIRSTKLEDSAMYFCASRIKQGSFGNEQFFGPGTRLTVL.

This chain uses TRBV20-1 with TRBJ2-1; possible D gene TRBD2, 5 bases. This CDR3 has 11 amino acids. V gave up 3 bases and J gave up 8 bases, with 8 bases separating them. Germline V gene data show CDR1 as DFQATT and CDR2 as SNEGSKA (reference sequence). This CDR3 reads CSARLRDEQFF. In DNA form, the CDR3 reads TGCAGTGCTAGGCTGAGGGATGAGCAGTTCTTC.

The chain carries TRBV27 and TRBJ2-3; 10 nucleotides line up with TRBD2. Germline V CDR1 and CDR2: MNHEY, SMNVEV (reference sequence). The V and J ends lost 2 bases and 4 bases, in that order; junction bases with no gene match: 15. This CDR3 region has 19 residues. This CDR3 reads CASSLPLTSGLARADTQYF. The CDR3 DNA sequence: TGTGCCAGCAGTTTACCCCTCACATCGGGACTAGCGAGAGCAGATACGCAGTATTTT.

CDR3 protein: CASSQARGGNEKLFF. CDR3 DNA: TGTGCCAGCAGCCAAGCTAGGGGTGGTAATGAAAAACTGTTTTTT. The V gene is TRBV3-1 (or the pseudogene TRBV3-2), the J gene TRBJ1-4; possibly TRBD1 for D (5 bases). V was clipped by 1 base and J by 4 bases, with 10 bases between them. CDR3 size: 15 residues. Germline CDR1 and CDR2: LGHDT and YNNKEL (reference sequence).

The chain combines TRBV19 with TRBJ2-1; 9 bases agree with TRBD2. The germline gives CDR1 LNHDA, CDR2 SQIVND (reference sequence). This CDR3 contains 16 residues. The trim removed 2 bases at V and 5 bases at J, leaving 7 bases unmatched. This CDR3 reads CASSISGGRANNEQFF. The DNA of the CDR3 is TGTGCCAGTAGTATATCGGGCGGGAGGGCCAACAATGAGCAGTTCTTC.

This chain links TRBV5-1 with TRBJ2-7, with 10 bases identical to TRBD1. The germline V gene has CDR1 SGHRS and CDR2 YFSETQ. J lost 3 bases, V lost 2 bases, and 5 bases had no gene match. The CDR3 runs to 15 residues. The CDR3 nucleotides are TGCGCCAGCAGCTTAGGACAGGGGGGCTACTACGAGCAGTACTTC. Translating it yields CASSLGQGGYYEQYF. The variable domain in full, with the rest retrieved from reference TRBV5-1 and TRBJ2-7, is KAGVTQTPRYLIKTRGQQVTLSCSPISGHRSVSWYQQTPGQGLQFLFEYFSETQRNKGNFPGRFSGRQFSNSRSEMNVSTLELGDSALYLCASSLGQGGYYEQYFGPGTRLTVT.

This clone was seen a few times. The CDR3 here is CASSTEGYTEAFF. The DNA of the CDR3 is TGTGCCAGCTCAACGGAGGGGTACACTGAAGCTTTCTTT. The J gene is TRBJ1-1, the V gene TRBV18; maybe TRBD1 (5 bases). Deletions cut 5 bases from V and 3 bases from J, with 10 bases between. From germline, CDR1 is KGHSH and CDR2 LQKENI. CDR3 size: 13 residues.

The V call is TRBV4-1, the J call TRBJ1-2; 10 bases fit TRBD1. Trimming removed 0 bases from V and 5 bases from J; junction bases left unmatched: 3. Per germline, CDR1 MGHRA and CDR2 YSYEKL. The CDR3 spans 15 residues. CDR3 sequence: CASSQETGGAYGYTF. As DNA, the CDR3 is TGCGCCAGCAGCCAAGAGACAGGGGGCGCGTATGGCTACACCTTC.

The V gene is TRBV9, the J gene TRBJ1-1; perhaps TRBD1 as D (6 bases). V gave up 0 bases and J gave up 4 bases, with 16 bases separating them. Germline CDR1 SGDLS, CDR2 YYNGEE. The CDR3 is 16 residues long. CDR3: CASSVDHQGPGTEAFF. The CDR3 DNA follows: TGTGCCAGCAGCGTAGATCATCAGGGGCCTGGCACTGAAGCTTTCTTT.

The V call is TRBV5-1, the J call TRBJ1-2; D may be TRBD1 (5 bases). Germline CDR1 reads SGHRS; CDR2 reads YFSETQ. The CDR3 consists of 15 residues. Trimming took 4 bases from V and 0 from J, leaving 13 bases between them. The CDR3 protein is CASSQTETSNYGYTF. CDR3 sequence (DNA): TGCGCCAGCAGCCAGACAGAAACTTCTAACTATGGCTACACCTTC. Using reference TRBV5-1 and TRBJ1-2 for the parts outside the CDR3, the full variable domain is KAGVTQTPRYLIKTRGQQVTLSCSPISGHRSVSWYQQTPGQGLQFLFEYFSETQRNKGNFPGRFSGRQFSNSRSEMNVSTLELGDSALYLCASSQTETSNYGYTFGSGTRLTVV.